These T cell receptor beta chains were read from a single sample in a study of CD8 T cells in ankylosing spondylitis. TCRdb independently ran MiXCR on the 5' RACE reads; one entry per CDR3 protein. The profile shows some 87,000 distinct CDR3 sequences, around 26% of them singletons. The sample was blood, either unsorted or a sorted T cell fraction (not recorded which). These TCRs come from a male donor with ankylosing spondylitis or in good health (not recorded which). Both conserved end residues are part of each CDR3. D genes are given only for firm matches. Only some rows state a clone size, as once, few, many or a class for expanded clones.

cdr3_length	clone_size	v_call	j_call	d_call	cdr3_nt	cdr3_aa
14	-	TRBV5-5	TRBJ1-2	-	TGTGCCAGCAGCTTTCCGGGACGGCGCTATGGCTACACCTTC	CASSFPGRRYGYTF
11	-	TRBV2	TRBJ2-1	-	TGTGCCAGCAGTGAAGGGGTGGAGCAGTTCTTC	CASSEGVEQFF
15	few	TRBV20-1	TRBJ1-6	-	TGCAGTGCTTCAACGGGGTGGGTCGAGGATTCACCCCTCCACTTT	CSASTGWVEDSPLHF
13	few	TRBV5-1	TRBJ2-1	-	TGCGCCAGCAGCCCGGGACGGATTAATGAGCAGTTCTTC	CASSPGRINEQFF
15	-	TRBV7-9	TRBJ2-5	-	TGTGCCAGCAGCCTCAACGCAGGGGACCAAGAGACCCAGTACTTC	CASSLNAGDQETQYF
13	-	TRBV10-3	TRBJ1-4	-	TGTGCCATATCCCCGGGCGCGAACGAAAAACTGTTTTTT	CAISPGANEKLFF
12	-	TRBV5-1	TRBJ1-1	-	TGCGCCAGCAGCTTGACCAGCACTGAAGCTTTCTTT	CASSLTSTEAFF
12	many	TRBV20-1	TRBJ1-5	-	TGCAGTGCTAGCCCCAGCAATCAGCCCCAGCATTTT	CSASPSNQPQHF
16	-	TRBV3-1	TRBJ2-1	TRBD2	TGTGCCAGCAGCCCCAGGACTAGCGGGGGGGAGAATGAGCAGTTCTTC	CASSPRTSGGENEQFF
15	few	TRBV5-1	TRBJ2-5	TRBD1	TGCGCCAGCAGCTTCGGGACAGGGGGCCAAGAGACCCAGTACTTC	CASSFGTGGQETQYF
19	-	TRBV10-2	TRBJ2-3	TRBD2	TGCGCCAGCAGCTCGTCCGGGACTAGACATTCGGGAGGCACAGATACGCAGTATTTT	CASSSSGTRHSGGTDTQYF
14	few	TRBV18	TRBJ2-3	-	TGTGCCAGCTCACCCCGGTCCGACGCAGATACGCAGTATTTT	CASSPRSDADTQYF
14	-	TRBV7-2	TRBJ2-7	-	TGTGCCAGCAGCTTAGGCGGATTCTCCTACGAGCAGTACTTC	CASSLGGFSYEQYF
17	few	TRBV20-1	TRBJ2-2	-	TGCAGTGCTAGAGATCCCAGGGGCGGAGCCTTCACCGGGGAGCTGTTTTTT	CSARDPRGGAFTGELFF
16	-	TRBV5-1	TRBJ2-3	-	TGCGCCAGCAGACTCCTACTGGCAGGGCGCAGAGATACGCAGTATTTT	CASRLLLAGRRDTQYF
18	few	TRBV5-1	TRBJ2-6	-	TGCGCCAGCAGCTTTGGTCCAGGACCGCACTCTGGGGCCAACGTCCTGACTTTC	CASSFGPGPHSGANVLTF
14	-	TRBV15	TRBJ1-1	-	TGTGCCACCAGCTCCGGAAGGGGGTACACTGAAGCTTTCTTT	CATSSGRGYTEAFF
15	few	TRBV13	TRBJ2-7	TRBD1	TGTGCCAGCAGCTTCCGGGACAGGGGACTCTACGAGCAGTACTTC	CASSFRDRGLYEQYF
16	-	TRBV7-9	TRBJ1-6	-	TGTGCCAGCAGCTCACGGGGGGACTCCTATAATTCACCCCTCCACTTT	CASSSRGDSYNSPLHF
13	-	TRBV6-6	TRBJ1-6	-	TGTGCCAGCAGTGCTAGACAGGATTCACCCCTCCACTTT	CASSARQDSPLHF
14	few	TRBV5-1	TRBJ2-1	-	TGCGCCAGCAGGGAACTAGTTGCCTACAATGAGCAGTTCTTC	CASRELVAYNEQFF
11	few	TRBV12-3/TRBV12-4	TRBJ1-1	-	TGTGCCAGCAGTCCCCAACTTGAAGCTTTCTTT	CASSPQLEAFF